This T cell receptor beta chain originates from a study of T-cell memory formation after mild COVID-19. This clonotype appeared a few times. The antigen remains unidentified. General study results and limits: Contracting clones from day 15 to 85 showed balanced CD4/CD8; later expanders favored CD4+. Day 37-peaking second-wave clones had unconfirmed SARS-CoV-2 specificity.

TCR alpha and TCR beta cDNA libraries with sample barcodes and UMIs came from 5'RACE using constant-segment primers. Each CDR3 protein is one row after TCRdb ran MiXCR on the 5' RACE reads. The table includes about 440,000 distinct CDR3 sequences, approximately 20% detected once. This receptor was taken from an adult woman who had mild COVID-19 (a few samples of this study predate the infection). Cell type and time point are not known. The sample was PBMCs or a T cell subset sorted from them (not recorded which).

CDR3 DNA: TGTGCCAGCAAGGACAGGGGCGACTTTTATAGCAATCAGCCCCAGCATTTT. Protein product: CASKDRGDFYSNQPQHF. V and J are TRBV28 and TRBJ1-5, with 9 positions matching TRBD1. Germline lookup yields CDR1 MDHEN and CDR2 SYDVKM. CDR3 length: 17 amino acids. V gave up 7 bases and J gave up 0 bases; unmatched junction bases: 10.